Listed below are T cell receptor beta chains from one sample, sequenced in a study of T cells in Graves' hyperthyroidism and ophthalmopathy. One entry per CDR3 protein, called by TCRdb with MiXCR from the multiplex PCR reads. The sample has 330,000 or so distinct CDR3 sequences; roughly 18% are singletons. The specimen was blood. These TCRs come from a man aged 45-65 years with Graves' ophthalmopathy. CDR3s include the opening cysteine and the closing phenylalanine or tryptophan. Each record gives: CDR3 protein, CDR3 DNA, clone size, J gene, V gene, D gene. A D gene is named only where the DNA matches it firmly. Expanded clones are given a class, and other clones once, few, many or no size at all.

CDR3: CASSLAPTEAQYF
DNA: TGTGCCAGCAGCTTAGCTCCGACTGAGGCCCAGTACTTC
size: many
J: TRBJ2-5
V: TRBV11-2
D: NA

CDR3: CSAKQGARGNEQFF
DNA: TGCAGTGCTAAACAGGGGGCTCGTGGAAATGAGCAGTTCTTC
size: many
J: TRBJ2-1
V: TRBV20-1
D: TRBD1

CDR3: CASSVGQVPPQTQYF
DNA: TGTGCCAGCAGCGTAGGTCAGGTACCCCCCCAGACCCAGTACTTC
size: few
J: TRBJ2-5
V: TRBV9
D: NA

CDR3: CATRPIQAPSEQFF
DNA: TGTGCCACCAGGCCTATACAGGCCCCCAGTGAGCAGTTCTTC
size: NA
J: TRBJ2-1
V: TRBV15
D: NA

CDR3: CASNGQGGRENTGELFF
DNA: TGTGCCAGCAACGGACAGGGGGGCAGGGAGAACACCGGGGAGCTGTTTTTT
size: few
J: TRBJ2-2
V: TRBV6-2/TRBV6-3
D: TRBD1

CDR3: CASTPAGANVLTF
DNA: TGTGCCAGCACCCCCGCGGGGGCCAACGTCCTGACTTTC
size: few
J: TRBJ2-6
V: TRBV28
D: NA

CDR3: CASSRTRDSHYGYTF
DNA: TGTGCCAGCTCACGAACCCGGGACAGCCACTATGGCTACACCTTC
size: many
J: TRBJ1-2
V: TRBV18
D: TRBD1

CDR3: CASRGTSGTKKNEQFF
DNA: TGTGCCAGCAGGGGGACTAGCGGGACAAAAAAGAATGAGCAGTTCTTC
size: NA
J: TRBJ2-1
V: TRBV2
D: TRBD2

CDR3: CASSSPGQPTLAKNIQYF
DNA: TGTGCCAGCAGTTCCCCGGGACAACCAACTCTAGCCAAAAACATTCAGTACTTC
size: few
J: TRBJ2-4
V: TRBV6-1
D: NA

CDR3: CASSSWGQGGEEETQYF
DNA: TGTGCCAGCAGCTCCTGGGGACAGGGGGGAGAGGAAGAGACCCAGTACTTC
size: NA
J: TRBJ2-5
V: TRBV11-3
D: TRBD1

CDR3: CSARVGTGVNEQFF
DNA: TGCAGTGCTAGAGTAGGGACAGGGGTCAATGAGCAGTTCTTC
size: many
J: TRBJ2-1
V: TRBV20-1
D: TRBD1

CDR3: CATSEPTSGKGGTDTQYF
DNA: TGTGCCACCAGTGAGCCGACTAGCGGGAAGGGGGGCACAGATACGCAGTATTTT
size: few
J: TRBJ2-3
V: TRBV24-1
D: TRBD2

CDR3: CASSPGTGGKETQYF
DNA: TGTGCCAGCAGCCCGGGGACAGGGGGCAAGGAGACCCAGTACTTC
size: NA
J: TRBJ2-5
V: TRBV9
D: TRBD1

CDR3: CASSEGLAGRTLWTQYF
DNA: TGTGCCAGCAGTGAGGGACTAGCGGGTCGAACGTTGTGGACCCAGTACTTC
size: NA
J: TRBJ2-5
V: TRBV25-1
D: TRBD2

CDR3: CSVRFGHLNTEAFF
DNA: TGCAGTGTGCGTTTTGGACACTTGAACACTGAAGCTTTCTTT
size: many
J: TRBJ1-1
V: TRBV20-1
D: NA

CDR3: CASTTDRSYEQYF
DNA: TGCGCCAGCACTACAGACAGATCCTACGAGCAGTACTTC
size: NA
J: TRBJ2-7
V: TRBV10-2
D: NA

CDR3: CASTTSGHHNEQFF
DNA: TGTGCCAGCACCACTAGCGGGCACCACAATGAGCAGTTCTTC
size: many
J: TRBJ2-1
V: TRBV13
D: TRBD2

CDR3: CSARGAGGQETQYF
DNA: TGCAGTGCTAGAGGAGCGGGAGGGCAAGAGACCCAGTACTTC
size: few
J: TRBJ2-5
V: TRBV20-1
D: TRBD2

CDR3: CASRRSSPYYEQYF
DNA: TGTGCCAGCAGGCGTTCTAGTCCCTACTACGAGCAGTACTTC
size: NA
J: TRBJ2-7
V: TRBV28
D: NA

CDR3: CASSYGTGGQPQHF
DNA: TGTGCCAGCAGTTACGGGACAGGAGGACAGCCCCAGCATTTT
size: many
J: TRBJ1-5
V: TRBV6-6
D: TRBD1

CDR3: CASSYSFNYGYTF
DNA: TGTGCCAGCAGTTACTCGTTCAATTATGGCTACACCTTC
size: NA
J: TRBJ1-2
V: TRBV6-6
D: NA

CDR3: CASILSGSRYNEQFF
DNA: TGCGCCAGCATACTTAGCGGGAGTCGGTACAATGAGCAGTTCTTC
size: NA
J: TRBJ2-1
V: TRBV10-2
D: TRBD2

CDR3: CASSKGTSTVQETQYF
DNA: TGCGCCAGCAGCAAGGGGACCTCAACCGTACAAGAGACCCAGTACTTC
size: NA
J: TRBJ2-5
V: TRBV5-1
D: NA

CDR3: CASTGLAGVEQYF
DNA: TGTGCCAGCACCGGACTAGCGGGAGTCGAGCAGTACTTC
size: many
J: TRBJ2-7
V: TRBV6-1
D: TRBD2

CDR3: CASSLVSDRATYNSPLHF
DNA: TGTGCCAGCAGCTTAGTATCGGACAGGGCGACCTATAATTCACCCCTCCACTTT
size: NA
J: TRBJ1-6
V: TRBV11-2
D: TRBD1

CDR3: CASSYRGRGGYTF
DNA: TGTGCCAGCAGCTACAGGGGTCGGGGTGGCTACACCTTC
size: NA
J: TRBJ1-2
V: TRBV7-2
D: TRBD1

CDR3: CATKRPGTGGTDTQYF
DNA: TGTGCCACCAAACGCCCCGGGACAGGGGGCACAGATACGCAGTATTTT
size: NA
J: TRBJ2-3
V: TRBV10-3
D: TRBD1

CDR3: CATSDFGALDGTDTQYF
DNA: TGTGCCACCAGTGATTTCGGGGCCCTTGATGGCACAGATACGCAGTATTTT
size: NA
J: TRBJ2-3
V: TRBV24-1
D: NA

CDR3: CASSSPGGPQHF
DNA: TGTGCCAGCAGTTCGCCTGGGGGACCCCAGCATTTT
size: NA
J: TRBJ1-5
V: TRBV27
D: NA

CDR3: CASSQLTSGDKYF
DNA: TGTGCCAGCAGCCAACTGACTAGCGGGGATAAGTATTTT
size: few
J: TRBJ2-3
V: TRBV7-9
D: TRBD2

CDR3: CASSDLLVENIQYF
DNA: TGTGCCAGCAGTGATTTACTAGTGGAAAACATTCAGTACTTC
size: many
J: TRBJ2-4
V: TRBV2
D: NA

CDR3: CASSLTVSYEQYF
DNA: TGTGCCAGCAGTCTTACAGTTTCCTACGAGCAGTACTTC
size: few
J: TRBJ2-7
V: TRBV27
D: NA

CDR3: CASSPPRAEYYEQYF
DNA: TGTGCCAGCTCACCCCCCAGGGCAGAATACTACGAGCAGTACTTC
size: many
J: TRBJ2-7
V: TRBV18
D: NA

CDR3: CASSDLPSYEQYF
DNA: TGTGCCAGCAGTGATCTGCCCTCCTACGAGCAGTACTTC
size: many
J: TRBJ2-7
V: TRBV6-1
D: NA

CDR3: CASSFRASGSTDTQYF
DNA: TGTGCCAGCAGTTTTCGGGCTAGCGGGAGCACAGATACGCAGTATTTT
size: few
J: TRBJ2-3
V: TRBV12-3/TRBV12-4
D: TRBD2

CDR3: CASSMGLAGGGTQYF
DNA: TGTGCCAGCAGCATGGGACTAGCGGGAGGTGGTACGCAGTATTTT
size: many
J: TRBJ2-3
V: TRBV7-2
D: TRBD2

CDR3: CSVPQNIDNEQFF
DNA: TGCAGTGTGCCCCAAAACATCGACAATGAGCAGTTCTTC
size: few
J: TRBJ2-1
V: TRBV20-1
D: NA

CDR3: CASSLNGADTQYF
DNA: TGTGCCAGCAGCTTAAATGGCGCGGACACGCAGTATTTT
size: many
J: TRBJ2-3
V: TRBV7-3
D: NA

CDR3: CASSGEGWEQYF
DNA: TGCGCCAGCAGCGGGGAGGGCTGGGAGCAGTACTTC
size: many
J: TRBJ2-7
V: TRBV5-1
D: TRBD2

CDR3: CASSQSTSGGDNEQFF
DNA: TGCGCCAGCAGCCAATCGACTAGCGGAGGAGACAATGAGCAGTTCTTC
size: many
J: TRBJ2-1
V: TRBV4-1
D: TRBD2

CDR3: CASSVVGEKLFF
DNA: TGTGCCAGCAGCGTAGTGGGGGAAAAACTGTTTTTT
size: NA
J: TRBJ1-4
V: TRBV9
D: NA

CDR3: CASSYGLAGGRSSYNEQFF
DNA: TGTGCCAGCAGCTACGGACTAGCGGGAGGGCGGAGCTCCTACAATGAGCAGTTCTTC
size: NA
J: TRBJ2-1
V: TRBV5-8
D: TRBD2

CDR3: CASSSLTGQPQHF
DNA: TGTGCCAGCAGTTCCCTGACAGGGCAGCCCCAGCATTTT
size: few
J: TRBJ1-5
V: TRBV28
D: TRBD1

CDR3: CASSTGGGGPPNQPQHF
DNA: TGTGCCAGCAGCACCGGGGGGGGAGGGCCCCCTAATCAGCCCCAGCATTTT
size: many
J: TRBJ1-5
V: TRBV7-9
D: NA

CDR3: CASSINRDRGFSNQPQHF
DNA: TGTGCCAGTAGTATAAACCGGGACAGGGGGTTTAGCAATCAGCCCCAGCATTTT
size: NA
J: TRBJ1-5
V: TRBV19
D: TRBD1

CDR3: CSARGERVMNTEAFF
DNA: TGCAGTGCCAGAGGTGAAAGGGTCATGAACACTGAAGCTTTCTTT
size: many
J: TRBJ1-1
V: TRBV20-1
D: NA

CDR3: CASSLAGATRDTQYF
DNA: TGTGCCAGCAGCTTAGCGGGGGCGACGCGGGATACGCAGTATTTT
size: many
J: TRBJ2-3
V: TRBV11-1
D: NA

CDR3: CASRDRVSLGNEQFF
DNA: TGTGCCAGCAGAGACAGGGTTTCACTGGGCAATGAGCAGTTCTTC
size: NA
J: TRBJ2-1
V: TRBV12-3/TRBV12-4
D: TRBD1

CDR3: CASSQAGSTEAFF
DNA: TGTGCCAGCAGCCAAGCCGGAAGTACTGAAGCTTTCTTT
size: many
J: TRBJ1-1
V: TRBV3-1
D: NA

CDR3: CASSFLQGFMGEQFF
DNA: TGTGCCAGCAGTTTTTTGCAGGGGTTTATGGGTGAGCAGTTCTTC
size: few
J: TRBJ2-1
V: TRBV27
D: NA

CDR3: CASSQDIGLASDIQYF
DNA: TGTGCCAGCAGCCAAGATATTGGACTAGCGTCGGACATTCAGTACTTC
size: NA
J: TRBJ2-4
V: TRBV3-1
D: TRBD2

CDR3: CASIGTGTSGMGEQFF
DNA: TGTGCCAGCATCGGAACCGGGACTAGCGGGATGGGTGAGCAGTTCTTC
size: few
J: TRBJ2-1
V: TRBV6-2/TRBV6-3
D: TRBD2

CDR3: CASSFGGLSGNTIYF
DNA: TGTGCCAGCAGTTTCGGGGGGCTCTCTGGAAACACCATATATTTT
size: NA
J: TRBJ1-3
V: TRBV6-2/TRBV6-3
D: NA

CDR3: CASSLLGVGGPDQNEQFF
DNA: TGTGCCAGCAGTTTATTGGGAGTTGGAGGGCCGGATCAAAATGAGCAGTTCTTC
size: few
J: TRBJ2-1
V: TRBV28
D: NA

CDR3: CASSFEDSNTGELFF
DNA: TGCGCCAGCAGCTTCGAGGACTCAAACACCGGGGAGCTGTTTTTT
size: few
J: TRBJ2-2
V: TRBV5-1
D: NA

CDR3: CASSLGGGGINEQFF
DNA: TGTGCCAGCAGCTTGGGAGGGGGCGGTATCAATGAGCAGTTCTTC
size: many
J: TRBJ2-1
V: TRBV7-9
D: NA

CDR3: CSRAGGNSNQPQHF
DNA: TGCAGTCGCGCAGGGGGGAACAGCAATCAGCCCCAGCATTTT
size: few
J: TRBJ1-5
V: TRBV20-1
D: TRBD1

CDR3: CASSLPFDGFYNEQFF
DNA: TGTGCCAGCAGTTTACCGTTTGACGGGTTTTACAATGAGCAGTTCTTC
size: many
J: TRBJ2-1
V: TRBV27
D: NA

CDR3: CSVGAGEPIQDEQFF
DNA: TGCAGCGTTGGAGCGGGAGAGCCTATACAGGATGAGCAGTTCTTC
size: few
J: TRBJ2-1
V: TRBV29-1
D: TRBD2